This is a list of T cell receptor beta chains from one sample in a study of T-cell memory formation after mild COVID-19. TCRdb used MiXCR to reprocess the 5' RACE reads, holding one entry per CDR3 protein. Here the sample spans some 190,000 distinct CDR3 sequences, about a sixth being singletons. The sequencing input was PBMCs or a T cell subset sorted from them (not recorded which). These receptors were collected from an adult woman who had mild COVID-19 (a few samples of this study predate the infection). Cell type and time point are not known. Each CDR3 is given with its conserved first and last residue. D genes are given only for firm matches. Part of the rows lack a size; the others show once, few, many or a class for expanded clones.

DNA | CDR3 | V | length | D | size | J
TGTGCTAGTGGTTCAAGACTAGCTCCTGGGGAGCAGTACTTC | CASGSRLAPGEQYF | TRBV12-5 | 14 | TRBD2 | . | TRBJ2-7
TGTGCCATCAGTGGGGTCACCGGGACAGGGGCCGACGAGCAGTACTTC | CAISGVTGTGADEQYF | TRBV10-3 | 16 | TRBD1 | . | TRBJ2-7
TGCGCCAGCAGCACTAGCGGGAGGGCCCGGGGAAATGAGCAGTTCTTC | CASSTSGRARGNEQFF | TRBV5-1 | 16 | TRBD2 | few | TRBJ2-1
TGTGCCAGCAGCGTAGGTAGGGGATCCACAGATACGCAGTATTTT | CASSVGRGSTDTQYF | TRBV9 | 15 | . | few | TRBJ2-3
TGTGCCAGCAGTTACCAGGGCAATCAGCCCCAGCATTTT | CASSYQGNQPQHF | TRBV7-2 | 13 | . | . | TRBJ1-5
TGCGCCAGCCGCCTCCCAGGGGGGTCGAACACTGAAGCTTTCTTT | CASRLPGGSNTEAFF | TRBV5-1 | 15 | TRBD1 | many | TRBJ1-1
TGTGCCAGCAGCTTGGTGGGGGTGAACACTGAAGCTTTCTTT | CASSLVGVNTEAFF | TRBV5-6 | 14 | . | few | TRBJ1-1
TGTGCCAGCAGTTACATAGAGGGTGGCTACACCTTC | CASSYIEGGYTF | TRBV6-5 | 12 | . | . | TRBJ1-2
TGTGCCAGCAGCTATGCGGGACAACAAGAGACCCAGTACTTC | CASSYAGQQETQYF | TRBV7-9 | 14 | . | . | TRBJ2-5
TGCGCCAGCACCCTGGCGGGAGCCACAGATACGCAGTATTTT | CASTLAGATDTQYF | TRBV5-1 | 14 | TRBD2 | few | TRBJ2-3
TGTGCCAGCAGCTTAATTGGCGGGAGGCCCTCTCGGGACAATGAGCAGTTCTTC | CASSLIGGRPSRDNEQFF | TRBV7-9 | 18 | TRBD2 | many | TRBJ2-1